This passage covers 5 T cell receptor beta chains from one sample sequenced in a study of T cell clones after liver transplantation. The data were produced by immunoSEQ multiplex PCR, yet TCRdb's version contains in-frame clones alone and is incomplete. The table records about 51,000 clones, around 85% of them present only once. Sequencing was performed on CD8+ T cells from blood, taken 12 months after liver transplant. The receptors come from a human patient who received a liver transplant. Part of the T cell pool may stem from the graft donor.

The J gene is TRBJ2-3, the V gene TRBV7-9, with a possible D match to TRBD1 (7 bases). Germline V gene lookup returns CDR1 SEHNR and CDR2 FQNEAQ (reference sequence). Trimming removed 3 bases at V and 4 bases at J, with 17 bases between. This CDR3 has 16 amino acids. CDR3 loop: CASSLSIGGGADTQYF. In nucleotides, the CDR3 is TGTGCCAGCAGCTTGTCGATCGGAGGGGGCGCAGATACGCAGTATTTT. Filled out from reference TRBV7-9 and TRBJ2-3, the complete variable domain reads DTGVSQNPRHKITKRGQNVTFRCDPISEHNRLYWYRQTLGQGPEFLTYFQNEAQLEKSRLLSDRFSAERPKGSFSTLEIQRTEQGDSAMYLCASSLSIGGGADTQYFGPGTRLTVL.

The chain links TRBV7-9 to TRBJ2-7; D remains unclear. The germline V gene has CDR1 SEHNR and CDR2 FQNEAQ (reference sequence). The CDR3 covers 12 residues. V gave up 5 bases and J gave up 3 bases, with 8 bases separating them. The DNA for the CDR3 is TGTGCCAGCAGCGGCACCAGCTACGAGCAGTACTTC. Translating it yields CASSGTSYEQYF.

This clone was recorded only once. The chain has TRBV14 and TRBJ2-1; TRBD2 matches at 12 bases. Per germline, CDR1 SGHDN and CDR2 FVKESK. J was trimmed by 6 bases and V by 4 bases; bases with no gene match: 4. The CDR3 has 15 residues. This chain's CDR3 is CASSPSSGRANEQFF. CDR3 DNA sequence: TGTGCCAGCAGCCCATCTAGCGGGAGGGCCAATGAGCAGTTCTTC.

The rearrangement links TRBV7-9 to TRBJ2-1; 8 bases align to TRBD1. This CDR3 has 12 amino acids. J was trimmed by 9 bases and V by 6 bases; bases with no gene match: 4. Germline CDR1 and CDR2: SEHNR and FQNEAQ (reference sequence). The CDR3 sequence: CASRLRGREQFF. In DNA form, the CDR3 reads TGTGCCAGCAGACTCAGGGGGCGTGAGCAGTTCTTC.

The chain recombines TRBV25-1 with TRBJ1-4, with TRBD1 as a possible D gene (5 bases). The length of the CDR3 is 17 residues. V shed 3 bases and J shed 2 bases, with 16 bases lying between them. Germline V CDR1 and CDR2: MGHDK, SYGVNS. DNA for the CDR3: TGTGCCAGCAGTGACCGGGACGCCGGGAGTACTAATGAAAAACTGTTTTTT. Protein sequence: CASSDRDAGSTNEKLFF.